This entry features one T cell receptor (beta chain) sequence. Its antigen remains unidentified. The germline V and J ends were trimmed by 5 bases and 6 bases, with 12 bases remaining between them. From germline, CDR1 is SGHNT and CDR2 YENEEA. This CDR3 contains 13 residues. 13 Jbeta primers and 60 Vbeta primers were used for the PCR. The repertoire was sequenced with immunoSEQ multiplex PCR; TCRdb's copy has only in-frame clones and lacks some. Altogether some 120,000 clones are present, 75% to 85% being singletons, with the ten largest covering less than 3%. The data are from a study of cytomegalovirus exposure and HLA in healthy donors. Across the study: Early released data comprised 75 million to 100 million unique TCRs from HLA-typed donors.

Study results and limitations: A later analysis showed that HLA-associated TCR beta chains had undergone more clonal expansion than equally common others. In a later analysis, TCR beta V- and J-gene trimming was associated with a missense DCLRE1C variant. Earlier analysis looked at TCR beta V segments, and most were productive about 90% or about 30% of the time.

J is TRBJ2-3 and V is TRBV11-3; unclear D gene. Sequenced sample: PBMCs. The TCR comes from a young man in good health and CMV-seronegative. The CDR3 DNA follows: TGTGCCAGCAGCGCCCAGTTTACCGATACGCAGTATTTT. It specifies CASSAQFTDTQYF.